The present entry profiles one T cell receptor (beta chain) with its context. The target antigen is unknown. The data belong to a study of T cells in tuberculosis. Overall study: This South African cohort compared adolescents with or without latent tuberculosis against adults with active tuberculosis. Blood was taken before or within 7 days of anti-tuberculosis therapy.

The CDR3 totals 15 residues. The germline V gene encodes CDR1 KGHSH and CDR2 LQKENI. Deletions cut 0 bases from V and 5 bases from J, with 14 bases between. Findings and caveats of the study: Cases with active tuberculosis were adults, while controls were adolescents. The TCR-beta difference was not significant; alpha differences partly reflected length.

TCRdb's table, derived via immunoSEQ multiplex PCR, lists solely in-frame clones and lacks some. Among tens of thousands of clones listed, around 86% were seen once. Regarding time point: new active TB diagnosis, blood taken before or within 7 days of starting treatment. Here the sequenced sample was PBMCs, taken at tuberculosis diagnosis. The TCR was taken from an adult with tuberculosis. The chain carries TRBV18 and TRBJ2-7; D is ambiguous. CDR3: CASSPPLATPDEQYF. In DNA, the CDR3 is TGTGCCAGCTCACCACCTTTAGCTACCCCTGACGAGCAGTACTTC.